This paragraph reports one T cell receptor beta chain. The data derive from a study of blood T cell repertoires in COVID-19. Across the whole study: There were acute and convalescent COVID-19 samples, and they came from the United States, Italy and Spain. PBMCs, B-cell-depleted T cells, or T cells provided the cDNA or gDNA that made up the material.

Original data processing: Scientists estimated how many nucleated cells there were by amplifying reference gene primers. TCRdb's table, derived via immunoSEQ multiplex PCR, lists solely in-frame clones and lacks some. V and J calls plus clone size are reproduced from that table; the DNA served to infer D and trimming. This sample yields 220,000 or so clones, of which 80% to 85% are seen a single time; around 2.7% belongs to the top ten. Sequencing input: peripheral blood. This TCR was sampled from a woman between 25 and 40 years old who had recovered from COVID-19.

CDR3 DNA sequence: TGTGCCAGCAGTTCGGACAGGGGGAATCGCGAAGCTTTCTTT. It is translated as CASSSDRGNREAFF. The chain is built from TRBV6-5 and TRBJ1-1; 10 bases are a match to TRBD1. The CDR3 is 14 residues long. Trimming took 4 bases from V and 8 from J; bases not matched to a gene: 7. Germline CDR1 is MNHEY and CDR2 is SVGAGI.